These 29 T cell receptor beta chains were sequenced from one sample in a study of T-cell memory formation after mild COVID-19. TCRdb fed the 5' RACE reads into MiXCR, producing one record per CDR3 protein. The table records 350,000 to 500,000 distinct CDR3 sequences, about 25% of them present only once. Sequenced: PBMCs or a T cell subset sorted from them (not recorded which). The receptor source for this set is an adult woman who had mild COVID-19 (a few samples of this study predate the infection). Cell type and time point are not known.

This clonotype has just a few counts. The V gene is TRBV7-2, the J gene TRBJ1-3; TRBD1 agrees at 7 bases. V lost 5 bases and J lost 0; bases outside the gene matches: 10. This CDR3 is 17 amino acids long. Germline-derived CDR1 and CDR2 are SGHTA and FQGNSA. DNA of the CDR3: TGTGCCAGCAGCCTACGCCGGGACAGAGGCTCTGGAAACACCATATATTTT. Its translation: CASSLRRDRGSGNTIYF. The whole variable domain, filled in from reference TRBV7-2 and TRBJ1-3, reads GAGVSQSPSNKVTEKGKDVELRCDPISGHTALYWYRQSLGQGLEFLIYFQGNSAPDKSGLPSDRFSAERTGGSVSTLTIQRTQQEDSAVYLCASSLRRDRGSGNTIYFGEGSWLTVV.

This clonotype appeared a few times. The chain employs TRBV7-2 and TRBJ1-2, with 9 bases matching TRBD1. Trimming removed 2 bases from V and 7 bases from J; junction bases left unmatched: 8. The CDR3 runs 15 residues. Germline CDR1 reads SGHTA; CDR2 reads FQGNSA. This CDR3 is CASSLFMDRGVGYTF. CDR3 nucleotides: TGTGCCAGCAGCTTATTTATGGACAGGGGAGTTGGCTACACCTTC.

This clonotype has only a few counts. The chain recombines TRBV19 with TRBJ2-7, with D perhaps TRBD1 (6 bases). The germline gives CDR1 LNHDA, CDR2 SQIVND (reference sequence). Between the trimmed V and J ends, which lost 3 bases and 6 bases, there was a span of 18 bases. CDR3 length equals 15 residues. The CDR3 sequence is CASSISPATGSEQYF. The DNA for the CDR3 is TGTGCCAGTAGTATTTCCCCAGCGACAGGCTCCGAGCAGTACTTC.

The V call is TRBV4-3, the J call TRBJ1-2; the D is unclear. V was cut by 0 bases and J by 4 bases, with 15 bases left in between. The germline CDR1 and CDR2 sequences are LGHNA and YSLEER. The CDR3 consists of 16 residues. The CDR3 loop is CASSQDPGLYRYGYTF. The CDR3 DNA is TGCGCCAGCAGCCAAGACCCGGGGTTATATCGCTATGGCTACACCTTC.

This clonotype was detected ten times or more. This sequence joins TRBV5-1 and TRBJ2-5; D is unclear. The CDR3 loop spans 11 amino acids. Germline V gene lookup returns CDR1 SGHRS and CDR2 YFSETQ. Trimming left V 0 bases short and J 6 bases short, with 3 bases between. Written as DNA, the CDR3 is TGCGCCAGCAGCTTGGGGCAGACCCAGTACTTC. Translating gives CASSLGQTQYF.

This clonotype has a count of ten or more. The chain uses TRBV30 and TRBJ2-7, with a weak D call TRBD1 (6 bases). V lost 6 bases and J lost 0, with 15 bases in between. Germline V lookup: CDR1 GTSNPN, CDR2 SVGIG (reference sequence). The CDR3 is 14 amino acids. The CDR3 region is CACSPTGRSYEQYF. The CDR3 DNA reads TGTGCCTGTTCCCCGACAGGTCGCTCCTACGAGCAGTACTTC. The full variable domain, in which reference TRBV30 and TRBJ2-7 provide the parts outside the CDR3, is SQTIHQWPATLVQPVGSPLSLECTVEGTSNPNLYWYRQAAGRGLQLLFYSVGIGQISSEVPQNLSASRPQDRQFILSSKKLLLSDSGFYLCACSPTGRSYEQYFGPGTRLTVT.

The CDR3 protein is CASSLGQGARRGYTF. CDR3 in DNA: TGTGCCAGCAGTTTAGGGCAGGGTGCCAGGCGTGGCTACACCTTC. V gene TRBV12-3 or TRBV12-4 combines with J gene TRBJ1-2; the D gene is possibly TRBD1 (5 bases). This CDR3 is 15 amino acids long. V was clipped by 1 base and J by 7 bases, with 16 bases between them.

This clonotype was picked up a small number of times. The junction differs from germline at one of its ends, possibly a read error. V usage is TRBV29-1 and J usage is TRBJ2-1; either TRBD1 or TRBD2 may supply D (5 bases each). In germline, CDR1 is SQVTM, CDR2 ANQGSEA. The CDR3 is 14 residues long. The CDR3 DNA reads as TGCAGCGTTGACCCCTCGGGGCTAGACGATGAGCAGTTTTTC. It specifies CSVDPSGLDDEQFF.

The V call is TRBV12-3 or TRBV12-4, the J call TRBJ1-5; 9 bases agree with TRBD1. Trimming took 5 bases from V and 0 from J; bases not matched to a gene: 2. This CDR3 spans 15 amino acids. The CDR3 here is CASSTGGLSNQPQHF. CDR3 coding DNA: TGTGCCAGCAGTACAGGGGGCCTTAGCAATCAGCCCCAGCATTTT.

The chain combines TRBV7-9 with TRBJ2-6; D possibly corresponds to TRBD2 (5 bases). The CDR3 is 18 amino acids. The germline V gene has CDR1 SEHNR and CDR2 FQNEAQ (reference sequence). V was clipped by 3 bases and J by 0 bases, with 15 bases between them. The CDR3 DNA reads as TGTGCCAGCAGCTTCGGGGTCTTTCGCCCCTCTGGGGCCAACGTCCTGACTTTC. Its translation is CASSFGVFRPSGANVLTF.

The chain carries TRBV12-3 or TRBV12-4 and TRBJ1-1; TRBD1 is a possible D gene (6 bases). This CDR3 has 14 residues. V dropped 4 bases and J dropped 4 bases, with 13 bases sitting between them. CDR3 in amino acids: CASSYGTFGTEAFF. CDR3 in DNA: TGTGCCAGCAGTTACGGGACATTCGGCACTGAAGCTTTCTTT.

This clonotype was counted ten times or more. The chain couples TRBV7-2 to TRBJ2-1; TRBD2 matches at 11 bases. The germline gives CDR1 SGHTA, CDR2 FQGNSA. Losses at the gene ends were 4 bases for V and 6 bases for J; bases not matched to a gene: 11. This CDR3 has 17 residues. The CDR3 here is CASSSASLSGRANEQFF. The DNA of the CDR3 is TGTGCCAGCAGCTCAGCGTCCCTTAGCGGGAGGGCCAATGAGCAGTTCTTC.

This clonotype was detected a few times. V usage is TRBV11-2 and J usage is TRBJ1-4, with D uncertain. From germline, CDR1 is SGHAT and CDR2 FQNNGV. V shed 4 bases and J shed 5 bases, with 17 bases lying between them. The length of the CDR3 is 16 residues. The CDR3 loop reads CASSSLQWERNEKLFF. CDR3 sequence (DNA): TGTGCCAGCAGCTCACTACAGTGGGAGAGGAATGAAAAACTGTTTTTT.

The rearrangement links TRBV20-1 to TRBJ2-2, with a tentative D call TRBD2 (5 bases). Germline CDR1 and CDR2: DFQATT and SNEGSKA (reference sequence). Trimming left V 0 bases short and J 5 bases short, with 13 bases between. The CDR3 extends over 15 amino acids. CDR3 nucleotide sequence: TGCAGTGCTAGAGATAGGAGGATGGGGACCGGGGAGCTGTTTTTT. Its translation: CSARDRRMGTGELFF.

The J gene is TRBJ2-5, the V gene TRBV30, with 8 bases matching TRBD1. The germline gives CDR1 GTSNPN, CDR2 SVGIG (reference sequence). There are 15 residues in the CDR3. V gave up 0 bases and J gave up 1 base; unmatched junction bases: 4. The CDR3 DNA reads as TGTGCCTGGAGTGTAGGGGACAGGCCCCAAGAGACCCAGTACTTC. Residues: CAWSVGDRPQETQYF.

This chain links TRBV5-5 with TRBJ2-3; D is unclear. V was shortened by 6 bases and J by 6 bases, with 20 bases between the two germline ends. Germline-derived CDR1 and CDR2 are SGHKS and YYEKEE (reference sequence). The CDR3 totals 15 residues. This chain's CDR3 is CASTYRAAAWDTQYF. DNA for the CDR3: TGTGCCAGCACCTACCGGGCGGCAGCATGGGATACGCAGTATTTT.

The genes are TRBV2 and TRBJ2-3; tentative D call: TRBD1 (6 bases). The CDR3 contains 14 residues. Germline assignment: CDR1 SNHLY and CDR2 FYNNEI. Trimming took 6 bases from V and 6 from J, leaving 16 bases between them. CDR3 amino acids: CASRTGIDTDTQYF. Here the CDR3 DNA reads TGTGCCAGCAGAACAGGGATAGATACGGATACGCAGTATTTT.

This clonotype was detected a few times. V is TRBV5-4 and J is TRBJ2-7, with D perhaps given as TRBD1 or TRBD2 (5 bases each). The CDR3 sequence is 15 residues long. Germline CDR1 is SGHNT and CDR2 is YYREEE (reference sequence). V was shortened by 4 bases and J by 3 bases, with 17 bases between the two germline ends. Written as DNA, the CDR3 is TGTGCCAGCAGCGGGAAGGGACGGGGAGACTACGAGCAGTACTTC. Protein product: CASSGKGRGDYEQYF. Drawing the rest from reference TRBV5-4 and TRBJ2-7, the complete variable domain is ETGVTQSPTHLIKTRGQQVTLRCSSQSGHNTVSWYQQALGQGPQFIFQYYREEENGRGNFPPRFSGLQFPNYSSELNVNALELDDSALYLCASSGKGRGDYEQYFGPGTRLTVT.

The table lists this clonotype with many counts. The CDR3 loop reads CASSLARYREPQYF. For the CDR3, the DNA is TGTGCCAGCAGTTTAGCTCGGTACCGGGAACCCCAGTACTTC. The chain carries TRBV12-3 or TRBV12-4 and TRBJ2-5, with D maybe TRBD2 (5 bases). The CDR3 has 14 amino acids. V lost 0 bases, J lost 9 bases, and 14 bases lay in between.

A few counts support this clonotype. The chain links TRBV3-1 to TRBJ2-1; D call uncertain. Trimming cost V 5 bases and J 5 bases, with 13 bases left between them. Germline V lookup: CDR1 LGHDT, CDR2 YNNKEL (reference sequence). The CDR3 runs to 14 residues. In nucleotides, the CDR3 is TGTGCCAGCAGCTACCTTAATGGTAACAATGAGCAGTTCTTC. Translating it yields CASSYLNGNNEQFF.

This chain uses TRBV7-1 with TRBJ2-1, with TRBD2 matching over 11 bases. TRBV7-1 belongs to the ORF category, with a function that is uncertain. V gave up 3 bases and J gave up 7 bases; unmatched junction bases: 11. CDR3 length equals 17 residues. In DNA, the CDR3 is TGTGCCAGCAGCTCGAGACTAGCGGGATACGGGGCAAATGAGCAGTTCTTC. This codes for CASSSRLAGYGANEQFF.

The V and J genes are TRBV20-1 and TRBJ2-5, with 11 bases lining up with TRBD1. Germline lookup yields CDR1 DFQATT and CDR2 SNEGSKA (reference sequence). CDR3 length: 15 amino acids. Trimming removed 6 bases from V and 0 bases from J; junction bases left unmatched: 6. CDR3 amino acids: CSARTGGSYQETQYF. CDR3 DNA: TGCAGTGCAAGGACAGGGGGCTCCTACCAAGAGACCCAGTACTTC.

This clonotype was seen more than once but under ten times. The CDR3 loop is CASSPLRGTNQPQHF. DNA for the CDR3: TGTGCCAGCAGCCCTCTTAGGGGCACTAATCAGCCCCAGCATTTT. The rearrangement joins TRBV12-3 or TRBV12-4 to TRBJ1-5, with a tentative D call TRBD1 (5 bases). This CDR3 comprises 15 residues. The V end lost 6 bases, the J end lost 4 bases, and 16 bases lay between the germline ends.

This sequence joins TRBV27 and TRBJ2-7; D is unclear. Germline assignment: CDR1 MNHEY and CDR2 SMNVEV (reference sequence). This CDR3 is built from 13 residues. Trimming cost V 2 bases and J 3 bases, with 8 bases left between them. CDR3 in amino acids: CASSLRPNYEQYF. In DNA form, the CDR3 reads TGTGCCAGCAGTTTAAGGCCTAACTACGAGCAGTACTTC.

The chain carries TRBV2 and TRBJ2-2; D might be TRBD2 (6 bases). V was clipped by 8 bases and J by 4 bases, with 14 bases between them. Germline loops: CDR1 SNHLY, CDR2 FYNNEI. This CDR3 is 14 amino acids long. In DNA, the CDR3 is TGTGCCAGCTCCGGAGGGTTCGGCACCGGGGAGCTGTTTTTT. Encoded protein: CASSGGFGTGELFF.

This clonotype was counted between two and nine times. The CDR3 DNA reads TGCAGTGCCCACTCGCCGGGACAGGGGTTATACACCTTC. Its protein product is CSAHSPGQGLYTF. The genes are TRBV20-1 and TRBJ1-2, with TRBD1 matching 10 bases. This CDR3 comprises 13 residues. J was trimmed by 11 bases and V by 6 bases; bases with no gene match: 12. Germline V gene lookup returns CDR1 DFQATT and CDR2 SNEGSKA (reference sequence).

This clonotype was recorded a few times. The chain links TRBV4-1 to TRBJ2-7; unclear D gene. The germline V gene encodes CDR1 MGHRA and CDR2 YSYEKL. The V end was cut by 2 bases, the J end by 3 bases, with 11 bases between. The CDR3 totals 14 residues. DNA of the CDR3: TGCGCCAGCAGCCAACCCCTAGTTGGCTACGAGCAGTACTTC. This translates into CASSQPLVGYEQYF.

This clonotype was counted between two and nine times. The chain employs TRBV4-3 and TRBJ2-3, with TRBD2 matching 9 bases. The V gene end was trimmed by 0 bases and the J gene end by 6 bases; junction bases not matched to a gene: 7. CDR1 and CDR2 from the germline V gene are LGHNA and YSLEER. The CDR3 has 16 residues. The CDR3, as DNA: TGCGCCAGCAGCCAAGACCTGGGCGGGAGGGGTGATACGCAGTATTTT. Amino acid sequence: CASSQDLGGRGDTQYF.

The J gene is TRBJ2-7, the V gene TRBV5-1, with D possibly matching TRBD2 (7 bases). Trimming removed 6 bases at V and 5 bases at J, with 18 bases between. Germline V CDR1 and CDR2: SGHRS, YFSETQ. The CDR3 loop spans 14 amino acids. The CDR3 bases are TGCGCCAGCACCGCGGGGGCTGGGGACGACGAGCAGTACTTC. Amino acid sequence: CASTAGAGDDEQYF.